A selection of T cell receptor beta chains follows, all from one sample in a study of blood T cell repertoires in COVID-19. TCRdb's table, derived via immunoSEQ multiplex PCR, lists solely in-frame clones and lacks some. Found here are a few hundred thousand clones, over 65% of them singletons; the top ten hold around 1%. Sequencing input: peripheral blood. Source of these receptors: a human donor with acute or convalescent COVID-19. The donor label of this sample is uncertain. The CDR3 runs from the conserved cysteine through the conserved F or W. The order of the fields is CDR3 DNA, CDR3 protein, J gene, V gene, clone size, D gene. A D gene is named only where the DNA matches it firmly. Size tells how often a clone was seen (once, few, many) or the class of an expanded clone, and some rows leave it out.

TGTGCCACCAGTGATGGGCTATTCTCCTACAATGAGCAGTTCTTC,CATSDGLFSYNEQFF,TRBJ2-1,TRBV24-1,.,.
TGTGCCAGCTCAACAAGCCAGGGGCAAGATGGCTACACCTTC,CASSTSQGQDGYTF,TRBJ1-2,TRBV18,.,.
TGTGCCAGCTCCGGACAGGGGGTAAACACCATATATTTT,CASSGQGVNTIYF,TRBJ1-3,TRBV2,.,TRBD1
TGTGCCAGCAGCCAAGGTTTGTCGAAATCTACCTACGAGCAGTACTTC,CASSQGLSKSTYEQYF,TRBJ2-7,TRBV4-2,.,.
TGTGCCAGCAGTTACTCGCGGGGGGGCAATGAGCAGTTCTTC,CASSYSRGGNEQFF,TRBJ2-1,TRBV6-5,once,TRBD2
TGTGCCAGCAGCCTGAGTTACAGCACAGATACGCAGTATTTT,CASSLSYSTDTQYF,TRBJ2-3,TRBV7-9,.,.
TGTGCCAGCAGTCCGCTAGCGGGGGAGGAGACCCAGTACTTC,CASSPLAGEETQYF,TRBJ2-5,TRBV27,.,TRBD2
TGTGCCAGCAGTGCGCCCGGGTTGCGGGAGACCCAGTACTTC,CASSAPGLRETQYF,TRBJ2-5,TRBV28,.,.
TGTGCCAGCAGTGAAAGGCCGGGGATGAACACTGAAGCTTTCTTT,CASSERPGMNTEAFF,TRBJ1-1,TRBV6-1,.,.
TGTGCCAGCAGTCTACAGGGGGCCGCCACTGAAGCTTTCTTT,CASSLQGAATEAFF,TRBJ1-1,TRBV6-5,.,TRBD1
TGCAGCGTTGCGGGGACAGGAGTGGAGACCCAGTACTTC,CSVAGTGVETQYF,TRBJ2-5,TRBV29-1,.,TRBD1
TGTGCCAGCAGCCGGGGACTTAGACAGCCCCAGCATTTT,CASSRGLRQPQHF,TRBJ1-5,TRBV3-1/TRBV3-2,few,.
TGTGCCAGCAGCTCCAGGGACAGGAGGAGCTCTGGAAACACCATATATTTT,CASSSRDRRSSGNTIYF,TRBJ1-3,TRBV5-8,.,TRBD1
TGTGCCAGCAGTGAAGCGCTCGTCCCCAGGGGAAAACTGTTTTTT,CASSEALVPRGKLFF,TRBJ1-4,TRBV2,few,.
TGCGCCAGCAGCCAGGGCTCCGGGGAGCTGTTTTTT,CASSQGSGELFF,TRBJ2-2,TRBV4-1,.,.
TGTGCCAGCAGCCGCGACAGGGATGAAAAACTGTTTTTT,CASSRDRDEKLFF,TRBJ1-4,TRBV5-4,.,TRBD1
TGTGCCAGCAGCCTGGACAGGGAGTCTCCTGGCTACACCTTC,CASSLDRESPGYTF,TRBJ1-2,TRBV5-6,.,TRBD1
TGTGCCAGCAGTACCCGGCGGAGGGGGCTCTCCTTAGGAAATCAGCCCCAGCATTTT,CASSTRRRGLSLGNQPQHF,TRBJ1-5,TRBV28,once,TRBD1
TGTGCCAGCAGCTTTCAAGAAAAGCGGTCGAGGGCCAGCCCGGACAATGAGCAGTTCTTC,CASSFQEKRSRASPDNEQFF,TRBJ2-1,TRBV12-1,.,.
TGCAGTGCTAATGACAGGGTAACGGCCAAAAACATTCAGTACTTC,CSANDRVTAKNIQYF,TRBJ2-4,TRBV20-1,.,TRBD1
TGTGCCACCTCCGGGGCTAGCGGGGACTACAATGAGCAGTTCTTC,CATSGASGDYNEQFF,TRBJ2-1,TRBV6-6,few,TRBD2
TGTGCCAGCAGTTACTGGAGCCCGGGGTCTAACTATGGCTACACCTTC,CASSYWSPGSNYGYTF,TRBJ1-2,TRBV6-5,.,.
TGCGCCAGCAGCTTGGACGTGACTAGAGCAGATACGCAGTATTTT,CASSLDVTRADTQYF,TRBJ2-3,TRBV5-1,once,.
TGTGCCAGCAGACTGACAGGGAACACTGAAGCTTTCTTT,CASRLTGNTEAFF,TRBJ1-1,TRBV28,few,.
TGTGCCAGTAGTAACACAGGTTTGGGCTACACCTTC,CASSNTGLGYTF,TRBJ1-2,TRBV19,.,.
TGTGCCAGCACCTTTAGAGCGGGTAGTAATAACTATGGCTACACCTTC,CASTFRAGSNNYGYTF,TRBJ1-2,TRBV6-6,.,.
TGCAGTGCTAGTAGGACAGGTCGACCAGCAACTAATGAAAAACTGTTTTTT,CSASRTGRPATNEKLFF,TRBJ1-4,TRBV20-1,few,TRBD1
TGCGCCAGCAGCTTTAGCTACTCGAACACTGAAGCTTTCTTT,CASSFSYSNTEAFF,TRBJ1-1,TRBV5-1,.,.
TGTGCCAGCAGTTTTGGTCCGACTGGTTCACCCCTCCACTTT,CASSFGPTGSPLHF,TRBJ1-6,TRBV28,.,.
TGTGCCAGCAGGCGTCAGGAGGCTGGCTACACCTTC,CASRRQEAGYTF,TRBJ1-2,TRBV25-1,.,.
TGTGCCAGCGAGGGGGAACTAGCCAAAAACATTCAGTACTTC,CASEGELAKNIQYF,TRBJ2-4,TRBV2,few,.
TGTGCCTCGAGGACTAGCTACTACGAGCAGTACTTC,CASRTSYYEQYF,TRBJ2-7,TRBV2,.,TRBD2
TGTGCCAGCAGCCAACTTCGGGGGATTCACACTGAAGCTTTCTTT,CASSQLRGIHTEAFF,TRBJ1-1,TRBV3-1/TRBV3-2,.,.
TGTGCCAGTAGCACCCGGGACAGGGGTTATCAGCCCCAGCATTTT,CASSTRDRGYQPQHF,TRBJ1-5,TRBV19,once,TRBD1
TGTGCCTGGGGGGGCCGGAACACTGAAGCTTTCTTT,CAWGGRNTEAFF,TRBJ1-1,TRBV30,.,.
TGTGCCAGCAGCCAACGACAGGCCCAGGGCGGGGAGCTGTTTTTT,CASSQRQAQGGELFF,TRBJ2-2,TRBV7-2,.,.
TGTGCCAGCAGCTCTCGAGGGAGCAATCAGCCCCAGCATTTT,CASSSRGSNQPQHF,TRBJ1-5,TRBV3-1/TRBV3-2,.,.
TGTGCCGGCGGTCCGAATGAAAAACTGTTTTTT,CAGGPNEKLFF,TRBJ1-4,TRBV28,few,.
TGTGCCAGCAGGGGAGCCCCCGCAGATACGCAGTATTTT,CASRGAPADTQYF,TRBJ2-3,TRBV6-5,.,.
TGTGCCAGCAGTTCCGGCGGCGGGGGGGATTCACCCCTCCACTTT,CASSSGGGGDSPLHF,TRBJ1-6,TRBV28,.,.
TGTGCCAGCAGTAGGGCCGGGACTAGGGGCAATGAGCAGTTCTTC,CASSRAGTRGNEQFF,TRBJ2-1,TRBV2,once,TRBD2